One and the same sample provided the 3 T cell receptor beta chains below, sequenced in a study of blood T cell repertoires in COVID-19. TCRdb's table, derived via immunoSEQ multiplex PCR, lists solely in-frame clones and lacks some. This sample has 250,000 to 300,000 clones, with around 83% found just once. Material: peripheral blood. Receptor source: a man at least 80 years old with acute or convalescent COVID-19.

This chain links TRBV3-1 (or the pseudogene TRBV3-2) with TRBJ1-2, with D unclear. The CDR3 extends over 16 amino acids. Germline CDR1 and CDR2: LGHDT and YNNKEL (reference sequence). V was pared by 2 bases and J by 1 base, with 14 bases between. The CDR3 spells CASSQSRDPSNYGYTF. The CDR3 region has the DNA TGTGCCAGCAGCCAATCACGTGATCCTAGTAACTATGGCTACACCTTC.

The chain uses TRBV6-4 and TRBJ2-7, with TRBD1 matching 8 bases. The CDR3 runs to 14 residues. V was clipped by 6 bases and J by 12 bases; unmatched bases: 16. Germline V CDR1 and CDR2: MRHNA, SNTAGT. The CDR3 loop reads CASSGTGTRLRRYF. The CDR3 bases are TGTGCCAGCAGCGGGACAGGTACGCGCCTACGTCGGTACTTC.

The CDR3 protein is CSVFLSGANVLTF. CDR3 DNA: TGCAGCGTTTTTCTCTCTGGGGCCAACGTCCTGACTTTC. The V and J genes are TRBV29-1 and TRBJ2-6; D ambiguous. CDR1 and CDR2 from the germline V gene are SQVTM and ANQGSEA. This CDR3 comprises 13 residues. V lost 5 bases, J lost 0 bases, and 5 bases lay in between.